Following are 5 T cell receptor beta chains from one sample sequenced in a study of blood T cell repertoires in COVID-19. Profiled with immunoSEQ multiplex PCR; TCRdb holds only in-frame clones, not every one. The sample records about 68,000 clones, roughly 84% being singletons. The sample consisted of peripheral blood. These receptors were taken from a man between 45 and 60 years old with active COVID-19.

The chain combines TRBV6-2 or TRBV6-3 with TRBJ2-7; D ambiguous. V lost 5 bases, J lost 0 bases, and 11 bases lay in between. The length of the CDR3 is 14 residues. Germline loops: CDR1 MNHEY, CDR2 SVGEGT. The CDR3 loop is CASSHRVSSYEQYF. The CDR3 bases are TGTGCCAGCAGTCATAGAGTGAGCTCCTACGAGCAGTACTTC.

The V call is TRBV4-3, the J call TRBJ2-1; 10 bases map to TRBD2. The CDR3 runs 16 residues. Germline CDR1 and CDR2: LGHNA and YSLEER. The V and J ends lost 0 bases and 4 bases, in that order; junction bases with no gene match: 3. CDR3 loop: CASSQEPSGGYNEQFF. DNA for the CDR3: TGCGCCAGCAGCCAAGAGCCTAGCGGGGGTTACAATGAGCAGTTCTTC.

This clone was observed a handful of times. J is TRBJ2-7 and V is TRBV7-3; TRBD2 agrees at 10 bases. Losses at the gene ends were 5 bases for V and 5 bases for J; bases not matched to a gene: 6. The CDR3 extends over 14 amino acids. Germline V gene data show CDR1 as SGHTA and CDR2 as FQGTGA. The DNA for the CDR3 is TGTGCCAGCAGCCTACTAGCGGGAATGGACGAGCAGTACTTC. This translates into CASSLLAGMDEQYF.

The chain couples TRBV6-6 to TRBJ1-4; 10 bases fit TRBD1. Germline trimming cut 5 bases from V and 7 bases from J; bases unmatched to any gene: 4. CDR3 length: 14 amino acids. Germline loops: CDR1 MNHNY, CDR2 SVGAGI (reference sequence). The CDR3 DNA follows: TGTGCCAGCAGTAACGACAGGGGGCGTGAAAAACTGTTTTTT. Translation: CASSNDRGREKLFF.

V usage is TRBV30 and J usage is TRBJ2-7; D perhaps matches TRBD2 (6 bases). Trimming stripped 1 base from V and 3 bases from J, with 22 bases between. The CDR3 is 17 residues long. Germline V CDR1 and CDR2: GTSNPN, SVGIG (reference sequence). The CDR3 spells CAWSANTNSGLHYEQYF. The CDR3 region has the DNA TGTGCCTGGAGTGCAAATACTAACAGCGGGCTACACTACGAGCAGTACTTC.